Listed below are T cell receptor beta chains from one sample, sequenced in a study of cytomegalovirus exposure and HLA in healthy donors. Assay used: immunoSEQ multiplex PCR; TCRdb lists only in-frame clones, some missing. The table lists 85,000 to 130,000 clones, about 79% of them singletons. The sequencing sample was made of PBMCs. Every receptor here comes from a man in his sixties in good health and CMV-seropositive. Each CDR3 is given with its conserved first and last residue. The D gene is left open where the match is weak. The listing skips clone size in some rows; elsewhere it reads once, few, many or a size class.

j_call: TRBJ2-3
d_call: TRBD2
clone_size: .
v_call: TRBV5-1
cdr3_nt: TGCGCCAGCAGAGGGACTAGCGGGGGGTTCACAGATACGCAGTATTTT
cdr3_aa: CASRGTSGGFTDTQYF

j_call: TRBJ1-2
d_call: TRBD1
clone_size: .
v_call: TRBV5-4
cdr3_nt: TGTGCCAGCAGCCCGACTGGACAGGTGGGCTGGGGCTACACCTTC
cdr3_aa: CASSPTGQVGWGYTF

j_call: TRBJ2-3
d_call: .
clone_size: .
v_call: TRBV6-1
cdr3_nt: TGTGCCAGCAGTGCAGACAGGCTTTCGCAGTATTTT
cdr3_aa: CASSADRLSQYF

j_call: TRBJ2-5
d_call: TRBD2
clone_size: few
v_call: TRBV10-2
cdr3_nt: TGCGCCAGTATACTAGCGGGGGGCCCTCAAGAGACCCAGTACTTC
cdr3_aa: CASILAGGPQETQYF

j_call: TRBJ2-2
d_call: .
clone_size: .
v_call: TRBV28
cdr3_nt: TGTGCCACCGTCGGAGGGGTTGGCACCGGGGAGCTGTTTTTT
cdr3_aa: CATVGGVGTGELFF

j_call: TRBJ1-1
d_call: .
clone_size: few
v_call: TRBV5-4
cdr3_nt: TGTGCCAGCAGCGCTCGCGGGGGCACTGAAGCTTTCTTT
cdr3_aa: CASSARGGTEAFF

j_call: TRBJ1-2
d_call: TRBD1
clone_size: .
v_call: TRBV6-5
cdr3_nt: TGTGCCAGCAGGGGGGCCGGGACAGGGAATGGCTACACCTTC
cdr3_aa: CASRGAGTGNGYTF

j_call: TRBJ1-6
d_call: TRBD1
clone_size: .
v_call: TRBV6-5
cdr3_nt: TGTGCCAGCAGCTTGGACAGGCCGTATAATTCACCCCTCCACTTT
cdr3_aa: CASSLDRPYNSPLHF

j_call: TRBJ1-2
d_call: TRBD1
clone_size: .
v_call: TRBV10-3
cdr3_nt: TGTGCCATCAAGGGACAGAGATTAAACTATGGCTACACCTTC
cdr3_aa: CAIKGQRLNYGYTF

j_call: TRBJ2-5
d_call: TRBD1
clone_size: .
v_call: TRBV5-1
cdr3_nt: TGCGCCAGCAGCTGGGGGGACAGGTCACAAGAGACCCAGTACTTC
cdr3_aa: CASSWGDRSQETQYF

j_call: TRBJ2-7
d_call: TRBD1
clone_size: .
v_call: TRBV19
cdr3_nt: TGTGCCAGTAGTCTCTTGGCCGGACAGGGGGCCACCGAGCAGTACTTC
cdr3_aa: CASSLLAGQGATEQYF

j_call: TRBJ2-3
d_call: TRBD2
clone_size: .
v_call: TRBV29-1
cdr3_nt: TGCAGCGTTGAGTTTTGGGCTAGCGGGGGGGCGGATACGCAGTATTTT
cdr3_aa: CSVEFWASGGADTQYF

j_call: TRBJ2-3
d_call: TRBD2
clone_size: .
v_call: TRBV28
cdr3_nt: TGTGCCAGCAGTTTGGCCGGGGCGGGGGGGCGGCAAGATACGCAGTATTTT
cdr3_aa: CASSLAGAGGRQDTQYF

j_call: TRBJ2-7
d_call: .
clone_size: once
v_call: TRBV11-2
cdr3_nt: TGTGCCAGCAACCACGGGATTACATTTCCCTACGAGCAGTACTTC
cdr3_aa: CASNHGITFPYEQYF

j_call: TRBJ1-5
d_call: .
clone_size: .
v_call: TRBV2
cdr3_nt: TGTGCCAGCAGGAGAGGTCTTAATCAGCCCCAGCATTTT
cdr3_aa: CASRRGLNQPQHF

j_call: TRBJ2-6
d_call: .
clone_size: few
v_call: TRBV28
cdr3_nt: TGTGCCAGCCGGGAGTTTCCTGGGGCCAACGTCCTGACTTTC
cdr3_aa: CASREFPGANVLTF

j_call: TRBJ1-5
d_call: TRBD1
clone_size: .
v_call: TRBV7-9
cdr3_nt: TGTGCCAGCAGCTACCAGGGGGCAGATCAGCCCCAGCATTTT
cdr3_aa: CASSYQGADQPQHF

j_call: TRBJ2-2
d_call: TRBD2
clone_size: .
v_call: TRBV29-1
cdr3_nt: TGCAGCGGTAGCGGGGGGCAGGGCACCGGGGAGCTGTTTTTT
cdr3_aa: CSGSGGQGTGELFF

j_call: TRBJ1-1
d_call: .
clone_size: .
v_call: TRBV4-3
cdr3_nt: TGCGCCAGCAGCCAAGCCGGACACGAAGCTTTCTTT
cdr3_aa: CASSQAGHEAFF

j_call: TRBJ2-7
d_call: TRBD1
clone_size: once
v_call: TRBV6-1
cdr3_nt: TGTGCCAGCAAACTGCAGGGGGCGTCCTACGAGCAGTACTTC
cdr3_aa: CASKLQGASYEQYF

j_call: TRBJ2-7
d_call: TRBD2
clone_size: .
v_call: TRBV6-5
cdr3_nt: TGTGCCAGCAGGAGGACTAGCGCTTACTACGAGCAGTACTTC
cdr3_aa: CASRRTSAYYEQYF

j_call: TRBJ2-1
d_call: .
clone_size: .
v_call: TRBV11-2
cdr3_nt: TGTGCCAGCAGCTTAGTGGGGGGGCCGGGGAATGAGCAGTTCTTC
cdr3_aa: CASSLVGGPGNEQFF

j_call: TRBJ1-6
d_call: .
clone_size: .
v_call: TRBV6-6
cdr3_nt: TGTGCCAGCAGAGACAGCGTCAGTAATTCACCCCTCCACTTT
cdr3_aa: CASRDSVSNSPLHF

j_call: TRBJ1-5
d_call: .
clone_size: .
v_call: TRBV28
cdr3_nt: TGTGCCAGCAAAAACCCAGGGAGCAATCAGCCCCAGCATTTT
cdr3_aa: CASKNPGSNQPQHF

j_call: TRBJ1-3
d_call: TRBD1
clone_size: .
v_call: TRBV6-1
cdr3_nt: TGTGCCAGCAGGGACTGGACAGGAGGGGGAAACACCATATATTTT
cdr3_aa: CASRDWTGGGNTIYF

j_call: TRBJ1-1
d_call: .
clone_size: .
v_call: TRBV7-8
cdr3_nt: TGTGCCAGCAGCTTAGAGAGAGTGAACACTGAAGCTTTCTTT
cdr3_aa: CASSLERVNTEAFF

j_call: TRBJ2-5
d_call: .
clone_size: once
v_call: TRBV14
cdr3_nt: TGTGCCAGCAGCCACATGGACAGTTTCACCCAAGAGACCCAGTACTTC
cdr3_aa: CASSHMDSFTQETQYF

j_call: TRBJ2-7
d_call: TRBD1
clone_size: .
v_call: TRBV19
cdr3_nt: TGTGCCAGTAGTCCCGCCCGTTTAAGGACAGGGGGAGTGAAGCAGTACTTC
cdr3_aa: CASSPARLRTGGVKQYF

j_call: TRBJ2-2
d_call: TRBD1
clone_size: .
v_call: TRBV15
cdr3_nt: TGTGCCACCAGCAGGGGGACAGCCAACACCGGGGAGCTGTTTTTT
cdr3_aa: CATSRGTANTGELFF

j_call: TRBJ1-4
d_call: TRBD1
clone_size: .
v_call: TRBV7-2
cdr3_nt: TGTGCCAGCACGAGACAGGGGGCGGGGGAAAAACTGTTTTTT
cdr3_aa: CASTRQGAGEKLFF

j_call: TRBJ2-2
d_call: TRBD2
clone_size: .
v_call: TRBV4-3
cdr3_nt: TGCGCCAGCAGCCAAGACGCTCGGGGGGCCGGGGAGCTGTTTTTT
cdr3_aa: CASSQDARGAGELFF

j_call: TRBJ1-5
d_call: .
clone_size: .
v_call: TRBV19
cdr3_nt: TGTGCCAGTAGTATTTCAGGGGTGGTCAATCAGCCCCAGCATTTT
cdr3_aa: CASSISGVVNQPQHF

j_call: TRBJ2-7
d_call: .
clone_size: once
v_call: TRBV14
cdr3_nt: TGTGCCAGCAGCGCCCTAAGCTCCTACGAGCAGTACTTC
cdr3_aa: CASSALSSYEQYF

j_call: TRBJ2-1
d_call: .
clone_size: .
v_call: TRBV30
cdr3_nt: TGTGCCTGGAACTTAAAGGGAGCCAACAATGAGCAGTTCTTC
cdr3_aa: CAWNLKGANNEQFF

j_call: TRBJ1-4
d_call: .
clone_size: few
v_call: TRBV4-2
cdr3_nt: TGTGCCAGCAGCCAAGCTACAGGCGGGGGGGAAAAACTGTTTTTT
cdr3_aa: CASSQATGGGEKLFF

j_call: TRBJ2-3
d_call: TRBD1
clone_size: .
v_call: TRBV7-2
cdr3_nt: TGTGCCAGCATCCCTATGGGGGACAGGGTGACAGATACGCAGTATTTT
cdr3_aa: CASIPMGDRVTDTQYF

j_call: TRBJ2-3
d_call: TRBD1
clone_size: .
v_call: TRBV7-9
cdr3_nt: TGTGCCAGCAGCTTCAGCCCGGGACAGGGAGCAGATACGCAGTATTTT
cdr3_aa: CASSFSPGQGADTQYF

j_call: TRBJ2-2
d_call: .
clone_size: .
v_call: TRBV19
cdr3_nt: TGTGCCAGTAGTATTATACGGGGTGCGGGGACCGGGGAGCTGTTTTTT
cdr3_aa: CASSIIRGAGTGELFF

j_call: TRBJ2-3
d_call: .
clone_size: .
v_call: TRBV11-2
cdr3_nt: TGTGCCAGCAGCTCACGTCCGGGAATGGTTGGAGATACGCAGTATTTT
cdr3_aa: CASSSRPGMVGDTQYF

j_call: TRBJ2-5
d_call: TRBD1
clone_size: .
v_call: TRBV19
cdr3_nt: TGTGCCAGTAGTATAGGTGGACAGGGGGGAGAGACCCAGTACTTC
cdr3_aa: CASSIGGQGGETQYF

j_call: TRBJ1-4
d_call: .
clone_size: once
v_call: TRBV6-5
cdr3_nt: TGTGCCAGCAGTTACGAGGGTCGAGGGGAAAAACTGTTTTTT
cdr3_aa: CASSYEGRGEKLFF

j_call: TRBJ1-3
d_call: .
clone_size: .
v_call: TRBV5-1
cdr3_nt: TGCGCCAGCAGCTCTATTTTATCCCCGAGCTCTGGAAACACCATATATTTT
cdr3_aa: CASSSILSPSSGNTIYF

j_call: TRBJ1-5
d_call: TRBD1
clone_size: .
v_call: TRBV9
cdr3_nt: TGTGCCAGCAGCGCGACAGGGGTTCAGCCCCAGCATTTT
cdr3_aa: CASSATGVQPQHF

j_call: TRBJ2-5
d_call: TRBD2
clone_size: .
v_call: TRBV13
cdr3_nt: TGTGCCAGCAGCTCCAGCGGAGCGGGGGGGCCGGAAGAGACCCAGTACTTC
cdr3_aa: CASSSSGAGGPEETQYF

j_call: TRBJ1-6
d_call: .
clone_size: .
v_call: TRBV5-1
cdr3_nt: TGCGCCAGCAGCTTAGGAGGAAGCGCTGGGAATTCACCCCTCCACTTT
cdr3_aa: CASSLGGSAGNSPLHF

j_call: TRBJ2-7
d_call: .
clone_size: .
v_call: TRBV14
cdr3_nt: TGTGCCAGCAGCGACGGAAGGGGACACCCCATGGACGAGCAGTACTTC
cdr3_aa: CASSDGRGHPMDEQYF

j_call: TRBJ2-7
d_call: .
clone_size: .
v_call: TRBV6-5
cdr3_nt: TGTGCCAGCAGCCTACTTCGGTCCTACGAGCAGTACTTC
cdr3_aa: CASSLLRSYEQYF

j_call: TRBJ1-5
d_call: TRBD1
clone_size: .
v_call: TRBV18
cdr3_nt: TGTGCCAGCTCATCAGACAGGGGGACATATCAGCCCCAGCATTTT
cdr3_aa: CASSSDRGTYQPQHF

j_call: TRBJ2-7
d_call: .
clone_size: .
v_call: TRBV7-9
cdr3_nt: TGTGCCAGCAGCTTAGTGCCGGACAGAGCCTACGAGCAGTACTTC
cdr3_aa: CASSLVPDRAYEQYF

j_call: TRBJ2-3
d_call: TRBD2
clone_size: .
v_call: TRBV5-4
cdr3_nt: TGTGCCAGCAGCTTGCTAGCGGGGGGAAAAGATACGCAGTATTTT
cdr3_aa: CASSLLAGGKDTQYF

j_call: TRBJ1-2
d_call: .
clone_size: .
v_call: TRBV7-8
cdr3_nt: TGTGCCAGCAGCTTTCGGACAGCTAACTATGGCTACACCTTC
cdr3_aa: CASSFRTANYGYTF

j_call: TRBJ1-2
d_call: .
clone_size: .
v_call: TRBV7-2
cdr3_nt: TGTGCCAGCAGCTTAGACAGGGCTACGAGGGGCTACACCTTC
cdr3_aa: CASSLDRATRGYTF

j_call: TRBJ2-7
d_call: .
clone_size: .
v_call: TRBV12-1
cdr3_nt: TGTGCCAGCAGCACAGGGGGCTACGAGCAGTACTTC
cdr3_aa: CASSTGGYEQYF

j_call: TRBJ1-1
d_call: TRBD1
clone_size: .
v_call: TRBV6-1
cdr3_nt: TGTGCCAGCACTATGGGACAGGGCCCCGAAGCTTTCTTT
cdr3_aa: CASTMGQGPEAFF

j_call: TRBJ1-5
d_call: TRBD1
clone_size: .
v_call: TRBV18
cdr3_nt: TGTGCCAGCTCACCACTGACAGGGGATCAGCCCCAGCATTTT
cdr3_aa: CASSPLTGDQPQHF

j_call: TRBJ2-5
d_call: TRBD2
clone_size: .
v_call: TRBV9
cdr3_nt: TGTGCCAGCAGCGTAGGGTTAGCGGGGGGGATTCAAGAGACCCAGTACTTC
cdr3_aa: CASSVGLAGGIQETQYF

j_call: TRBJ2-3
d_call: .
clone_size: .
v_call: TRBV27
cdr3_nt: TGTGCCAGCAGTTTCCGGGGGGCCGTGGCAGATACGCAGTATTTT
cdr3_aa: CASSFRGAVADTQYF

j_call: TRBJ2-7
d_call: TRBD2
clone_size: .
v_call: TRBV18
cdr3_nt: TGTGCCAGCTCACTCAGCGGGGGGTACCTAAACGAGCAGTACTTC
cdr3_aa: CASSLSGGYLNEQYF

j_call: TRBJ2-4
d_call: .
clone_size: .
v_call: TRBV5-6
cdr3_nt: TGTGCCAGCAGCCGACCCCAGGGGGGCAAAAACATTCAGTACTTC
cdr3_aa: CASSRPQGGKNIQYF

j_call: TRBJ2-3
d_call: TRBD1
clone_size: .
v_call: TRBV7-9
cdr3_nt: TGTGCCGGCCAGATGGGGACAGGGAGCACAGATACGCAGTATTTT
cdr3_aa: CAGQMGTGSTDTQYF